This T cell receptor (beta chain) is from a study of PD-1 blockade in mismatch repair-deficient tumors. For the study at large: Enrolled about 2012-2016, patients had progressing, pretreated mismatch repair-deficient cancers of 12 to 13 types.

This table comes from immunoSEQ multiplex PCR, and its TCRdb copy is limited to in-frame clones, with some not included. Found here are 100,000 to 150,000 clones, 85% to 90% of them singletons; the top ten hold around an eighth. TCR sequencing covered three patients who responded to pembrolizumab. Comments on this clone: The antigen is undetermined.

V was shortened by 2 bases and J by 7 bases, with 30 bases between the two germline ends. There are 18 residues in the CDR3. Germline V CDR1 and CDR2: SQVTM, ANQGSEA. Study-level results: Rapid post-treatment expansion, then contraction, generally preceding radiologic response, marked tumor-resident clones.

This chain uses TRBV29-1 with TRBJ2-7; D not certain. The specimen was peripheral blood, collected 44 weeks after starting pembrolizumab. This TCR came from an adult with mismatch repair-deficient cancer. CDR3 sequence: CSVERPGPERVFYWEQYF. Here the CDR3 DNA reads TGCAGCGTTGAACGTCCCGGGCCGGAACGGGTCTTTTACTGGGAGCAGTACTTC.